The rows below give T cell receptor beta chains drawn from one sample of a study of blood T cell repertoires in COVID-19. Measured with immunoSEQ multiplex PCR; TCRdb has only the in-frame clones, and not every one. The table lists 120,000 to 150,000 clones, about four fifths of them singletons. The sample comprised peripheral blood. The receptors shown here come from a human donor in a cohort sampled during active COVID-19. Both conserved end residues are part of each CDR3. D genes are given only for firm matches. Only part of the rows carry a size: once, few, many, or a class if the clone is expanded.

v_gene	j_gene	abundance	d_gene	CDR3aa	CDR3nt
TRBV7-2	TRBJ2-1	-	TRBD2	CASSYLAGANEQFF	TGTGCCAGCAGTTACTTAGCGGGAGCGAATGAGCAGTTCTTC
TRBV13	TRBJ2-3	-	-	CASSRATGPSDTQYF	TGTGCCAGCAGTCGCGCCACAGGGCCCTCGGATACGCAGTATTTT
TRBV11-2	TRBJ2-2	-	-	CASSLDSGLVGRPNTGELFF	TGTGCCAGCAGCTTAGATAGCGGTTTGGTGGGGCGACCGAACACCGGGGAGCTGTTTTTT
TRBV5-1	TRBJ2-7	-	TRBD2	CASSLVIAGGLNYEQYF	TGCGCCAGCAGCTTGGTAATAGCGGGAGGGCTGAACTACGAGCAGTACTTC
TRBV6-1	TRBJ2-2	-	-	CASREFGQMNTGELFF	TGTGCCAGCAGAGAATTCGGACAGATGAACACCGGGGAGCTGTTTTTT
TRBV19	TRBJ2-1	-	TRBD1	CASSTVPGQGWDEQFF	TGTGCCAGTAGTACCGTCCCGGGACAGGGGTGGGACGAGCAGTTCTTC
TRBV9	TRBJ1-6	-	-	CASSPVYNSPLHF	TGTGCCAGCAGCCCGGTATATAATTCACCCCTCCACTTT
TRBV12-3/TRBV12-4	TRBJ2-7	-	TRBD1	CASTGTGLYEQYF	TGTGCCAGCACCGGGACAGGGCTCTACGAGCAGTACTTC
TRBV4-2	TRBJ2-1	-	-	CASSQVELDNEQFF	TGTGCCAGCAGCCAAGTCGAACTAGACAATGAGCAGTTCTTC
TRBV5-4	TRBJ2-4	-	TRBD1	CASSLPGQGFIQYF	TGTGCCAGCAGCTTACCGGGACAGGGATTCATTCAGTACTTC
TRBV5-1	TRBJ1-2	few	TRBD1	CASSSGQHYGYTF	TGCGCCAGCAGCTCGGGACAGCACTATGGCTACACCTTC
TRBV19	TRBJ2-1	-	TRBD2	CASRRTSPSYNEQFF	TGTGCCAGTAGGAGGACTAGCCCCTCTTACAATGAGCAGTTCTTC
TRBV28	TRBJ2-7	-	TRBD2	CAIQREATYEQYF	TGTGCCATCCAGCGGGAGGCTACCTACGAGCAGTACTTC
TRBV24-1	TRBJ2-1	-	TRBD2	CATSDKLAGARGEQFF	TGTGCCACCAGTGACAAACTAGCGGGAGCTAGGGGTGAGCAGTTCTTC
TRBV9	TRBJ2-2	-	-	CASSTYSDTGELFF	TGTGCCAGCAGCACCTACTCTGACACCGGGGAGCTGTTTTTT
TRBV29-1	TRBJ2-7	-	TRBD2	CSADGLAGGNSYEQYF	TGCAGCGCCGACGGGCTAGCGGGAGGAAACTCCTACGAGCAGTACTTC
TRBV6-6	TRBJ2-2	-	TRBD2	CASSQTRLAENTGELFF	TGTGCCAGCAGTCAGACCCGACTAGCGGAGAACACCGGGGAGCTGTTTTTT
TRBV19	TRBJ2-1	few	TRBD2	CASTKIPGLGGEQFF	TGTGCCAGTACCAAAATACCGGGACTAGGAGGTGAGCAGTTCTTC
TRBV29-1	TRBJ2-1	-	TRBD2	CSGITGTSGRRNEQFF	TGCAGCGGTATTACCGGGACTAGCGGGAGGAGGAATGAGCAGTTCTTC
TRBV5-1	TRBJ2-3	-	-	CASSLGYWDNTDTQYF	TGCGCCAGCAGCTTGGGCTACTGGGACAACACAGATACGCAGTATTTT
TRBV19	TRBJ1-1	-	-	CASSPYRQHQAFF	TGTGCCAGTAGCCCGTACCGACAGCACCAAGCTTTCTTT
TRBV21-1	TRBJ1-2	-	-	CASSTDAGKASLCGYTF	TGTGCCAGCAGCACGGATGCAGGGAAGGCGTCTTTATGTGGCTACACCTTC
TRBV2	TRBJ2-1	-	TRBD2	CASSPLGGLAGGWQFF	TGTGCCAGCAGCCCTCTGGGGGGACTAGCGGGAGGGTGGCAGTTCTTC
TRBV18	TRBJ2-2	-	TRBD2	CASSPRSGASTGELFF	TGTGCCAGCTCACCACGTAGCGGGGCCAGCACCGGGGAGCTGTTTTTT
TRBV29-1	TRBJ2-1	-	TRBD2	CSVEGRGRVTYNEQFF	TGCAGCGTTGAAGGGCGCGGGAGGGTCACCTACAATGAGCAGTTCTTC
TRBV3-1/TRBV3-2	TRBJ2-7	-	-	CASSHRQRGLEQYF	TGTGCCAGCAGCCATCGACAAAGGGGACTCGAGCAGTACTTC
TRBV20-1	TRBJ2-5	-	TRBD2	CSASRRGRGAETQYF	TGCAGTGCTAGTAGGCGCGGGAGAGGGGCAGAGACCCAGTACTTC
TRBV4-3	TRBJ1-4	-	-	CASSQDGTRAGNEKLFF	TGCGCCAGCAGCCAAGATGGTACACGGGCGGGTAATGAAAAACTGTTTTTT
TRBV7-2	TRBJ1-5	-	-	CASSVAGGENQPQHF	TGTGCCAGCAGCGTGGCGGGGGGTGAGAATCAGCCCCAGCATTTT
TRBV28	TRBJ2-7	-	-	CASSLGGTTDEQYF	TGTGCCAGCAGTTTAGGCGGGACCACGGACGAGCAGTACTTC
TRBV24-1	TRBJ1-1	-	TRBD1	CATSDPKTGRTEAFF	TGTGCCACCAGTGACCCCAAGACAGGGCGCACTGAAGCTTTCTTT
TRBV11-3	TRBJ2-1	-	TRBD2	CASSLVGRGQFF	TGTGCCAGCAGCTTAGTAGGGAGGGGGCAGTTCTTC
TRBV7-3	TRBJ2-1	-	TRBD1	CASSLTSDRADEQFF	TGTGCCAGCAGCTTAACGTCGGACAGGGCCGATGAGCAGTTCTTC
TRBV7-2	TRBJ2-7	few	-	CASSQAWSGEQYF	TGTGCCAGCAGCCAGGCATGGTCGGGAGAGCAGTACTTC
TRBV10-3	TRBJ2-1	-	-	CAISLDSSSYNEQFF	TGTGCCATCAGCCTCGACAGCAGCTCCTACAATGAGCAGTTCTTC
TRBV18	TRBJ2-2	-	TRBD1	CASSVVWTGRDTGELFF	TGTGCCAGCTCTGTAGTATGGACAGGGCGCGACACCGGGGAGCTGTTTTTT
TRBV7-9	TRBJ2-3	-	TRBD1	CASRDWDRGSDTQYF	TGTGCCAGCAGAGACTGGGACAGGGGGTCAGATACGCAGTATTTT
TRBV24-1	TRBJ2-1	-	-	CATGRYNEQFF	TGTGCCACCGGGCGTTACAATGAGCAGTTCTTC
TRBV7-2	TRBJ1-2	once	TRBD1	CASSAQQGAGGYTF	TGTGCCAGCAGCGCGCAACAGGGGGCTGGAGGCTACACCTTC
TRBV5-1	TRBJ2-5	-	TRBD2	CASSQVTSPDRETQYF	TGCGCCAGCAGTCAAGTGACTAGCCCTGACCGAGAGACCCAGTACTTC
TRBV5-6	TRBJ1-1	few	-	CASSAELGNTEAFF	TGTGCCAGCAGCGCGGAATTAGGGAACACTGAAGCTTTCTTT
TRBV4-2	TRBJ2-3	-	TRBD2	CASSQGGAGRADTQYF	TGTGCCAGCAGCCAAGGAGGAGCCGGGAGGGCGGATACGCAGTATTTT
TRBV7-2	TRBJ1-2	once	-	CASSFRERNYGYTF	TGTGCCAGCAGCTTTAGGGAGCGGAACTATGGCTACACCTTC
TRBV5-1	TRBJ2-1	-	TRBD1	CASSLQGTGGYNEQFF	TGCGCCAGCAGCTTGCAGGGGACAGGCGGATACAATGAGCAGTTCTTC
TRBV29-1	TRBJ1-5	-	TRBD1	CSVVVGQGNQPQHF	TGCAGCGTTGTAGTTGGACAGGGCAATCAGCCCCAGCATTTT
TRBV28	TRBJ1-2	-	-	CASSSPSPRGIYGYTF	TGTGCCAGCAGTTCCCCCTCCCCCCGCGGGATCTATGGCTACACCTTC
TRBV7-3	TRBJ2-1	-	TRBD2	CASSPRTSGSHNEQFF	TGTGCCAGCAGCCCACGGACTAGCGGGTCCCACAATGAGCAGTTCTTC
TRBV6-1	TRBJ1-5	-	TRBD1	CASSEDGDRGIQPQHF	TGTGCCAGCAGTGAAGACGGGGACAGGGGGATCCAGCCCCAGCATTTT
TRBV28	TRBJ1-1	-	-	CASSLWGRHTEAFF	TGTGCCAGCAGTTTATGGGGCAGGCACACTGAAGCTTTCTTT
TRBV28	TRBJ2-3	-	TRBD1	CASSLVDRGYSTDTQYF	TGTGCCAGCAGTTTGGTGGACAGGGGTTATAGCACAGATACGCAGTATTTT
TRBV14	TRBJ2-1	-	TRBD2	CASSPGLAGGPHEQFF	TGTGCCAGCAGCCCCGGACTAGCGGGAGGCCCCCATGAGCAGTTCTTC
TRBV11-3	TRBJ2-5	-	-	CASSPGTGETQYF	TGTGCCAGCAGCCCCGGGACTGGGGAGACCCAGTACTTC